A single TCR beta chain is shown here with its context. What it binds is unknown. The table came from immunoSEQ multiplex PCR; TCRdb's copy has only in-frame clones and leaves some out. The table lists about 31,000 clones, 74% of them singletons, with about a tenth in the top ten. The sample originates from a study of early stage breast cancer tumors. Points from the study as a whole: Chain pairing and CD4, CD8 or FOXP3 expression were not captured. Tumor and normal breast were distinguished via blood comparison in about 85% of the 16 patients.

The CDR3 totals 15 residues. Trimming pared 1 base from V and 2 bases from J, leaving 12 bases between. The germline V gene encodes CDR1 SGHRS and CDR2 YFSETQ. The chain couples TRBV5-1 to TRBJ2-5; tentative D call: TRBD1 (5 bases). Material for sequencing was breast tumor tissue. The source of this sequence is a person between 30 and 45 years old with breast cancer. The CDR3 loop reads CASSLSQGPQETQYF. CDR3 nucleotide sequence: TGCGCCAGCAGCTTGTCGCAGGGCCCACAAGAGACCCAGTACTTC.